This T cell receptor beta chain was identified in a study of T-cell reconstitution after alpha-beta-depleted transplantation in children. CDR1 and CDR2 (germline): SQVTM, ANQGSEA. The CDR3 extends over 14 amino acids. V dropped 6 bases and J dropped 2 bases, with 17 bases sitting between them. Unique molecular identifiers tagged the TCRbeta library. Each CDR3 protein gets one entry after TCRdb re-called the PCR reads with MiXCR. The sample has around 600,000 distinct CDR3 sequences; roughly a tenth are singletons. This clonotype was recorded only once. This specimen was PBMCs from the stem cell graft donor, taken from the stem cell graft. The chain uses TRBV29-1 and TRBJ2-7, with a weak D call TRBD1 (6 bases). The receptor's source is a human donor who donated a stem cell graft to a child with acute myeloid leukemia. For the CDR3, the DNA is TGCAGCGTCCGTTCGCAGGGGCCAGCCTACGAGCAGTACTTC. Translation gives CSVRSQGPAYEQYF.